One and the same sample provided the 7 T cell receptor beta chains below, sequenced in a study of cytomegalovirus exposure and HLA in healthy donors. Using immunoSEQ multiplex PCR, the repertoire was profiled, and TCRdb retains in-frame clones only, with some absent. The top ten clones hold less than 1.5% of a sample with about 92,000 clones, roughly 92% of them seen once. The specimen sequenced was PBMCs. Every receptor here comes from a woman aged 25 to 39 in good health and CMV-seropositive.

The rearrangement joins TRBV9 to TRBJ2-3, with TRBD2 matching 12 bases. Trimming at V came to 3 bases and at J to 2 bases, leaving 1 base not matched to a gene. Per the germline V gene, CDR1 is SGDLS and CDR2 is YYNGEE. This CDR3 spans 15 amino acids. The CDR3 region is CASSGLAGATDTQYF. CDR3 sequence (DNA): TGTGCCAGCAGCGGACTAGCGGGAGCCACAGATACGCAGTATTTT. The variable domain in full, with the rest retrieved from reference TRBV9 and TRBJ2-3, is DSGVTQTPKHLITATGQRVTLRCSPRSGDLSVYWYQQSLDQGLQFLIQYYNGEERAKGNILERFSAQQFPDLHSELNLSSLELGDSALYFCASSGLAGATDTQYFGPGTRLTVL.

The J gene is TRBJ2-1, the V gene TRBV27, with 12 bases matching TRBD2. The junction had 1 base not matched to a gene; V was cut back by 6 bases and J by 4 bases. The CDR3 extends over 14 amino acids. CDR1 is MNHEY and CDR2 is SMNVEV in the germline V gene (reference sequence). The CDR3 spells CASRGLAGYNEQFF. CDR3 DNA sequence: TGTGCCAGCAGGGGACTAGCGGGTTACAATGAGCAGTTCTTC.

V gene TRBV21-1 combines with J gene TRBJ2-3; TRBD2 reflects the table's D call only, with no check against the DNA. TRBV21-1 is given as a pseudogene. This CDR3 is built from 10 residues. The CDR3, as DNA: TGTGCCAGCAGCAAAGTAGAGGAGTATTTT. Translated, it gives CASSKVEEYF.

V and J are TRBV19 and TRBJ2-5; D not resolved. The V gene lost 5 bases and the J gene lost 2 bases, with 9 bases spanning the gap. The length of the CDR3 is 13 residues. Germline values: CDR1 LNHDA, CDR2 SQIVND (reference sequence). The CDR3 sequence is CASSATRQETQYF. The DNA of the CDR3 is TGTGCCAGTAGTGCGACAAGACAAGAGACCCAGTACTTC.

The CDR3: CASSFGRDLGELFF. DNA of the CDR3: TGTGCCAGCAGTTTCGGGAGGGACCTCGGGGAGCTGTTTTTT. The gene calls are TRBV28 and TRBJ2-2, with 8 bases identical to TRBD2. Trimming cost V 3 bases and J 7 bases; bases outside gene matches: 4. This CDR3 spans 14 amino acids. Looked up from germline, CDR1 is MDHEN and CDR2 is SYDVKM.

The genes are TRBV7-8 and TRBJ1-1; D is ambiguous. Germline CDR1 reads SGHVS; CDR2 reads FQNEAQ. The V end lost 5 bases, the J end lost 0 bases, and 10 bases lay between the germline ends. The CDR3 is 14 amino acids. Here the CDR3 reads CASSQRTVNTEAFF. The CDR3 DNA follows: TGTGCCAGCAGCCAAAGGACTGTGAACACTGAAGCTTTCTTT.

This clone was counted once. V is TRBV19 and J is TRBJ2-2; D remains unclear. The V end was cut by 9 bases, the J end by 0 bases, with 17 bases between. The length of the CDR3 is 16 residues. The germline V gene has CDR1 LNHDA and CDR2 SQIVND (reference sequence). The CDR3 spells CASRPPLLANTGELFF. Here the CDR3 DNA reads TGTGCCAGCCGGCCCCCCCTTCTAGCGAACACCGGGGAGCTGTTTTTT.